What follows are 32 T cell receptor beta chains derived from one specimen sequenced in a study of cytomegalovirus exposure and HLA in healthy donors. The primer mix had 60 Vbeta and 13 Jbeta primers. The table came from immunoSEQ multiplex PCR; TCRdb's copy has only in-frame clones and leaves some out. Altogether 150,000 to 200,000 clones are present, roughly 77% being singletons, with the ten largest covering roughly 1.6%. Input material: PBMCs. These receptors were obtained from a woman aged 45-65 years in good health and CMV-seronegative.

The CDR3 region is CAWSRGLGQPQHF. The DNA for the CDR3 is TGTGCCTGGAGCAGGGGGCTAGGCCAGCCCCAGCATTTT. The rearrangement uses TRBV30 and TRBJ1-5, with 8 nucleotides matching TRBD1. Germline V CDR1 and CDR2: GTSNPN, SVGIG (reference sequence). This CDR3 comprises 13 residues. With V trimmed by 3 bases and J by 7 bases, 5 bases remained unmatched.

The chain uses TRBV9 and TRBJ2-1; maybe TRBD2 (5 bases). The length of the CDR3 is 15 residues. The germline V gene has CDR1 SGDLS and CDR2 YYNGEE. The V end was cut by 2 bases, the J end by 4 bases, with 13 bases between. The CDR3 sequence: CASSVSVEPYNEQFF. CDR3 sequence (DNA): TGTGCCAGCAGCGTTAGCGTCGAACCGTACAATGAGCAGTTCTTC. The entire variable domain, with the rest obtained from reference TRBV9 and TRBJ2-1, is as follows: DSGVTQTPKHLITATGQRVTLRCSPRSGDLSVYWYQQSLDQGLQFLIQYYNGEERAKGNILERFSAQQFPDLHSELNLSSLELGDSALYFCASSVSVEPYNEQFFGPGTRLTVL.

V usage is TRBV7-3 and J usage is TRBJ1-1; 10 bases fit TRBD1. This CDR3 is 14 amino acids long. Trimming removed 6 bases from V and 2 bases from J; junction bases left unmatched: 3. Germline CDR1 and CDR2: SGHTA and FQGTGA. The CDR3 sequence: CASRVTGGNTEAFF. The CDR3 nucleotides are TGTGCCAGCAGGGTGACAGGGGGCAACACTGAAGCTTTCTTT. The entire variable domain, with the rest obtained from reference TRBV7-3 and TRBJ1-1, is as follows: GAGVSQTPSNKVTEKGKYVELRCDPISGHTALYWYRQSLGQGPEFLIYFQGTGAADDSGLPNDRFFAVRPEGSVSTLKIQRTERGDSAVYLCASRVTGGNTEAFFGQGTRLTVV.

The chain joins TRBV18 to TRBJ1-5; 9 bases are a match to TRBD1. The CDR3 spans 19 residues. Looked up from germline, CDR1 is KGHSH and CDR2 is LQKENI. Unmatched junction bases numbered 15, after V lost 3 bases and J lost 3 bases. The CDR3 region is CASSPIRIQQGANNQPQHF. The CDR3 nucleotides read TGTGCCAGCTCACCCATCAGAATACAACAGGGGGCAAACAATCAGCCCCAGCATTTT.

The CDR3 is CASSSLADNEQFF. CDR3 nucleotide sequence: TGTGCCAGCAGCTCCCTAGCGGACAATGAGCAGTTCTTC. V is TRBV7-3 and J is TRBJ2-1, with 7 bases identical to TRBD2. The junction had 2 bases not matched to a gene; V was cut back by 4 bases and J by 5 bases. Germline V gene data show CDR1 as SGHTA and CDR2 as FQGTGA. This CDR3 is built from 13 residues.

Only a few counts were recorded for this clone. This chain uses TRBV4-3 with TRBJ1-2, with 9 nucleotides matching TRBD1. Per the germline V gene, CDR1 is LGHNA and CDR2 is YSLEER. With 4 bases clipped from V and 3 bases from J, the junction kept 3 bases outside the gene matches. The CDR3 spans 14 residues. The CDR3 region is CASSPDRGDYGYTF. CDR3 in DNA: TGCGCCAGCAGCCCGGACAGGGGAGACTATGGCTACACCTTC.

This clone was observed a handful of times. V and J are TRBV5-1 and TRBJ1-4; D remains unclear. Germline CDR1 reads SGHRS; CDR2 reads YFSETQ. V was clipped by 3 bases and J by 1 base, with 7 bases between them. The CDR3 is made up of 14 amino acids. CDR3 amino acids: CASSYGVTNEKLFF. Here the CDR3 DNA reads TGCGCCAGCAGCTACGGGGTAACTAATGAAAAACTGTTTTTT.

V usage is TRBV29-1 and J usage is TRBJ2-1, with 9 bases lining up with TRBD2. The CDR3 is 14 residues long. Germline lookup yields CDR1 SQVTM and CDR2 ANQGSEA. V was clipped by 4 bases and J by 0 bases; unmatched bases: 1. The chain's CDR3 is CSVGTSVSYNEQFF. The CDR3 nucleotides read TGCAGCGTTGGGACTAGCGTCTCCTACAATGAGCAGTTCTTC.

The J gene is TRBJ2-7, the V gene TRBV28, with 8 bases fitting TRBD2. V gave up 6 bases and J gave up 6 bases; unmatched junction bases: 13. Germline assignment: CDR1 MDHEN and CDR2 SYDVKM. The CDR3 contains 15 residues. This CDR3 reads CASRRSGTRSSEQYF. Here the CDR3 DNA reads TGTGCCAGCAGACGTTCCGGGACTAGGTCTTCCGAGCAGTACTTC.

V is TRBV19 and J is TRBJ1-5, with 9 bases that match TRBD1. From germline, CDR1 is LNHDA and CDR2 SQIVND (reference sequence). The V segment lost 3 bases and the J segment 2 bases; nucleotides outside the gene matches: 2. CDR3 length equals 15 residues. The CDR3: CASSMDRGGNQPQHF. CDR3 in DNA: TGTGCCAGTAGTATGGACAGGGGTGGCAATCAGCCCCAGCATTTT.

V usage is TRBV7-8 and J usage is TRBJ2-7; tentatively, D is TRBD2 (5 bases). Germline-derived CDR1 and CDR2 are SGHVS and FQNEAQ. V lost 5 bases and J 2 bases, leaving 16 bases between the germline ends. This CDR3 comprises 15 residues. The DNA of the CDR3 is TGTGCCAGCAGCACTGGGAGTTTCGGGGCCTACGAGCAGTACTTC. This sequence encodes CASSTGSFGAYEQYF.

V gene TRBV7-9 combines with J gene TRBJ2-7; 9 nucleotides line up with TRBD1. Germline V gives CDR1 SEHNR, CDR2 FQNEAQ (reference sequence). This CDR3 is built from 15 residues. The junction had 6 bases not matched to a gene; V was cut back by 5 bases and J by 1 base. The CDR3, as DNA: TGTGCCAGCAGCGACGAGGACAGGGGTTCCTACGAGCAGTACTTC. This encodes CASSDEDRGSYEQYF.

Many counts were recorded for this clone. The gene calls are TRBV4-1 and TRBJ2-7; D not certain. Trimming cost V 2 bases and J 4 bases, with 6 bases left between them. Germline V lookup: CDR1 MGHRA, CDR2 YSYEKL. The length of the CDR3 is 12 residues. DNA of the CDR3: TGCGCCAGCAGCCAACATCAATACGAGCAGTACTTC. Encoded protein: CASSQHQYEQYF.

The chain joins TRBV25-1 to TRBJ2-2, with D perhaps matching TRBD1 (6 bases). The length of the CDR3 is 15 residues. V lost 1 base to trimming and J lost 4 bases, with 10 bases between them. The germline CDR1 and CDR2 sequences are MGHDK and SYGVNS. The CDR3 loop reads CASSEWGRGTGELFF. CDR3 nucleotides: TGTGCCAGCAGTGAATGGGGCAGGGGCACCGGGGAGCTGTTTTTT.

A word on this clone: Other DNA sequences in the same sample also yield this CDR3. The chain links TRBV6-4 to TRBJ1-1; 7 bases match TRBD1. The germline V gene has CDR1 MRHNA and CDR2 SNTAGT. This CDR3 is built from 15 residues. With V trimmed by 3 bases and J by 6 bases, 10 bases remained unmatched. The CDR3 protein is CASSEDRLSSAEAFF. The CDR3 DNA reads as TGTGCCAGCAGTGAGGACAGGTTGTCGAGCGCTGAAGCTTTCTTT.

The chain joins TRBV7-2 to TRBJ2-7, with D uncertain. Germline values: CDR1 SGHTA, CDR2 FQGNSA. The CDR3 is 12 residues long. V lost 3 bases and J lost 3, with 6 bases in between. The CDR3, as DNA: TGTGCCAGCAGCTTGAACAGCTACGAGCAGTACTTC. Protein sequence: CASSLNSYEQYF.

J is TRBJ2-1 and V is TRBV15, with 9 bases aligning to TRBD1. Losses at the gene ends were 0 bases for V and 1 base for J; bases not matched to a gene: 7. Germline V lookup: CDR1 LNHNV, CDR2 YYDKDF (reference sequence). This CDR3 comprises 18 residues. The CDR3 DNA sequence: TGTGCCACCAGCAGAGAAGTGGACAGGGGAAGGTCCTACAATGAGCAGTTCTTC. It translates to CATSREVDRGRSYNEQFF.

The CDR3, as DNA: TGTGCCAGCAGTAGGGACAGGCTACAGGCCTACGAGCAGTACTTC. Translated: CASSRDRLQAYEQYF. The chain recombines TRBV6-5 with TRBJ2-7; 8 bases are shared with TRBD1. The V and J ends lost 5 bases and 2 bases, in that order; junction bases with no gene match: 8. CDR3 size: 15 residues. Germline CDR1 reads MNHEY; CDR2 reads SVGAGI.

The table lists this clone with a count of one. This chain connects TRBV6-1 to TRBJ1-2; D perhaps matches TRBD1 (5 bases). CDR1 and CDR2 (germline): MNHNS, SASEGT. V was trimmed by 1 base and J by 0 bases, leaving 9 bases between them. The CDR3 is 15 residues long. The CDR3 nucleotides are TGTGCCAGCAGTGAAGGGGGCAGGGCTAACTATGGCTACACCTTC. It yields the protein CASSEGGRANYGYTF.

The sample holds one count of this clone. The chain carries TRBV11-2 and TRBJ2-7; D is perhaps TRBD2 (7 bases). CDR1 is SGHAT and CDR2 is FQNNGV in the germline V gene. The V and J ends lost 9 bases and 4 bases respectively, with 19 bases between them. The CDR3 has 14 residues. The CDR3: CASGGRGGSYEQYF. In DNA form, the CDR3 reads TGTGCCAGTGGGGGTAGGGGGGGAAGTTACGAGCAGTACTTC.

This chain links TRBV6-6 with TRBJ1-4; 8 positions match TRBD1. The CDR3 has 14 amino acids. Germline CDR1 and CDR2: MNHNY and SVGAGI (reference sequence). V was clipped by 7 bases and J by 4 bases; unmatched bases: 5. CDR3 amino acids: CASTIDRGNEKLFF. CDR3 bases: TGTGCCAGCACCATAGACAGGGGTAATGAAAAACTGTTTTTT.

The gene calls are TRBV7-2 and TRBJ1-1; D may be TRBD1 (5 bases). Germline CDR1 is SGHTA and CDR2 is FQGNSA. The V and J ends lost 8 bases and 7 bases respectively, with 14 bases between them. This CDR3 contains 12 residues. Here the CDR3 DNA reads TGTGCCAGCGGACTATCAGGGAGTGAAGCTTTCTTT. Protein: CASGLSGSEAFF.

The chain is built from TRBV2 and TRBJ2-5, with TRBD2 matching 7 bases. The J call may be mistaken, given a closer DNA end match to TRBJ2-7. Germline values: CDR1 SNHLY, CDR2 FYNNEI. The CDR3 is 14 amino acids. CDR3 protein: CASSEAGRVYEQYF. CDR3 nucleotide sequence: TGTGCCAGCAGTGAAGCAGGGAGGGTCTACGAGCAGTACTTC.

V and J are TRBV5-5 and TRBJ1-2; D is uncertain. Germline-derived CDR1 and CDR2 are SGHKS and YYEKEE (reference sequence). The CDR3 contains 16 residues. V gave up 4 bases and J gave up 1 base, with 17 bases separating them. CDR3 protein: CASSPIRTPVNYGYTF. The CDR3 bases are TGTGCCAGCAGCCCTATCCGGACTCCCGTTAACTATGGCTACACCTTC.

The chain is built from TRBV7-2 and TRBJ2-3; a possible D gene is TRBD2 (6 bases). Germline CDR1 and CDR2: SGHTA and FQGNSA. This CDR3 is built from 16 residues. V dropped 3 bases and J dropped 7 bases, with 20 bases sitting between them. The CDR3 sequence: CASSLVLLTGENTQYF. The CDR3 DNA sequence: TGTGCCAGCAGCTTGGTACTGTTGACGGGGGAAAATACGCAGTATTTT.

The gene calls are TRBV18 and TRBJ2-6; 7 bases align to TRBD1. V lost 1 base to trimming and J lost 1 base; unmatched junction nucleotides: 1. Germline V gene data show CDR1 as KGHSH and CDR2 as LQKENI. CDR3 length: 16 amino acids. CDR3 coding DNA: TGTGCCAGCTCACCACAGGGGGCATCTGGGGCCAACGTCCTGACTTTC. Protein product: CASSPQGASGANVLTF.

The chain couples TRBV7-2 to TRBJ1-5, with 7 nucleotides matching TRBD1. The ends lost 8 bases at V and 5 bases at J; junction bases unmatched: 9. The CDR3 has 14 amino acids. Per the germline V gene, CDR1 is SGHTA and CDR2 is FQGNSA. Here the CDR3 DNA reads TGTGCCAGCTCAAGGGCAGGGGGTTATCAGCCCCAGCATTTT. This gives the protein CASSRAGGYQPQHF.

This chain joins TRBV6-1 and TRBJ2-6; a possible D gene is TRBD1 (5 bases). The CDR3 consists of 16 residues. Trimming took off 3 bases at V and 0 bases at J, with 9 bases between the two ends. Germline V lookup: CDR1 MNHNS, CDR2 SASEGT. CDR3 residues: CASSEGLSSGANVLTF. The CDR3 nucleotides are TGTGCCAGCAGTGAGGGGCTTAGCTCTGGGGCCAACGTCCTGACTTTC.

The V gene is TRBV7-9, the J gene TRBJ1-1; 9 bases map to TRBD1. J was trimmed by 0 bases and V by 10 bases; bases with no gene match: 9. CDR3 length: 15 amino acids. The germline V gene encodes CDR1 SEHNR and CDR2 FQNEAQ (reference sequence). This CDR3 reads CATGGDRAVNTEAFF. CDR3 bases: TGTGCCACCGGGGGGGACAGGGCGGTGAACACTGAAGCTTTCTTT.

This chain connects TRBV19 to TRBJ1-1; weak D call: TRBD1 (6 bases). The germline CDR1 and CDR2 sequences are LNHDA and SQIVND (reference sequence). The CDR3 covers 13 residues. The V and J ends lost 5 bases and 3 bases respectively, with 10 bases between them. The DNA of the CDR3 is TGTGCCAGTAGTTCACAGGGAGACACTGAAGCTTTCTTT. Protein: CASSSQGDTEAFF.

The chain joins TRBV7-2 to TRBJ2-2; D is possibly TRBD1 (5 bases). Per the germline V gene, CDR1 is SGHTA and CDR2 is FQGNSA. V lost 2 bases to trimming and J lost 7 bases, with 14 bases between them. The CDR3 has 15 amino acids. The CDR3 region has the DNA TGTGCCAGCAGCTTACACCCAGGGTCAGGCGGGGAGCTGTTTTTT. It yields the protein CASSLHPGSGGELFF.

V usage is TRBV30 and J usage is TRBJ1-3; TRBD1 matches at 9 bases. J lost 0 bases, V lost 3 bases, and 6 bases had no gene match. The CDR3 runs 16 residues. Germline CDR1 and CDR2: GTSNPN and SVGIG (reference sequence). CDR3 residues: CAWSRDRALSGNTIYF. The CDR3 region has the DNA TGTGCCTGGAGCCGGGACAGGGCTCTCTCTGGAAACACCATATATTTT.